These T cell receptor beta chains were read from a single sample in a study of blood T cell repertoires in COVID-19. Measured with immunoSEQ multiplex PCR; TCRdb has only the in-frame clones, and not every one. The table shows more than 200,000 clones, with about 80% occurring only once. Sequenced input: peripheral blood. These receptors originate from an elderly man with acute or convalescent COVID-19. The CDR3 runs from the conserved cysteine through the conserved F or W. D genes are given only for firm matches. Expanded clones get a size class; other rows say once, few or many, or leave the size out.

size: few
J: TRBJ1-1
D: NA
V: TRBV2
DNA: TGTGCCAGCACCTGGGCCTTGAACACTGAAGCTTTCTTT
CDR3: CASTWALNTEAFF

size: NA
J: TRBJ2-2
D: NA
V: TRBV5-5
DNA: TGTGCCAGCAGCTTTATGAGACAGGCGCTCGCGAACACCGGGGAGCTGTTTTTT
CDR3: CASSFMRQALANTGELFF

size: NA
J: TRBJ1-2
D: NA
V: TRBV5-6
DNA: TGTGCCAGCAGCTTGGCAGAAAACTATGGCTACACCTTC
CDR3: CASSLAENYGYTF

size: NA
J: TRBJ1-2
D: NA
V: TRBV6-5
DNA: TGTGCCTGTAGGGAGGCACCTCCTTCCTATGGCTACACCTTC
CDR3: CACREAPPSYGYTF

size: once
J: TRBJ2-6
D: NA
V: TRBV4-1
DNA: TGCGCCAGCAGCTCTGGCAGCTCTGGGGCCAACGTCCTGACTTTC
CDR3: CASSSGSSGANVLTF

size: NA
J: TRBJ1-1
D: TRBD1
V: TRBV10-2
DNA: TGCGCCAGCAGTGAGAGGCGACAGGGGGTCCTTGGGGCTTTCTTT
CDR3: CASSERRQGVLGAFF

size: NA
J: TRBJ1-6
D: TRBD1
V: TRBV30
DNA: TGTGCCTGGAGTGCAACGGACAGGGGGGGATCACCCCTCCACTTT
CDR3: CAWSATDRGGSPLHF

size: few
J: TRBJ2-7
D: TRBD2
V: TRBV28
DNA: TGTGCCAGCAGTTTGTCGGGAGGAATTTCTTACGAGCAGTACTTC
CDR3: CASSLSGGISYEQYF

size: NA
J: TRBJ2-7
D: TRBD1
V: TRBV5-1
DNA: TGCGCCAGCAGCTTGGAGGGACAGGCCCTGACAGGGCCCTACGAGCAGTACTTC
CDR3: CASSLEGQALTGPYEQYF

size: NA
J: TRBJ2-2
D: TRBD2
V: TRBV7-9
DNA: TGTGCCAGCAGCTTAACTAGCGGGGGCACCGGGGAGCTGTTTTTT
CDR3: CASSLTSGGTGELFF

size: NA
J: TRBJ2-5
D: TRBD1
V: TRBV18
DNA: TGTGCCAGCTCCCGACAGGGTATTCGGAGCCAAGAGACCCAGTACTTC
CDR3: CASSRQGIRSQETQYF

size: once
J: TRBJ2-4
D: TRBD1
V: TRBV10-3
DNA: TGTGCCATCAGCCAACAGGGGGCGGCCAAAAACATTCAGTACTTC
CDR3: CAISQQGAAKNIQYF

size: NA
J: TRBJ2-7
D: NA
V: TRBV19
DNA: TGTGCCAGTAGTCCGGGACTCCGGACGTCCTACGAGCAGTACTTC
CDR3: CASSPGLRTSYEQYF

size: NA
J: TRBJ2-1
D: NA
V: TRBV7-3
DNA: TGTGCCAGCAGCCTAGAGTCCAGGGTCAATGAGCAGTTCTTC
CDR3: CASSLESRVNEQFF

size: NA
J: TRBJ1-3
D: TRBD1
V: TRBV2
DNA: TGTGCCAGCAGTGACGACAGGGGGACTGGAAACACCATATATTTT
CDR3: CASSDDRGTGNTIYF

size: NA
J: TRBJ2-7
D: TRBD1
V: TRBV10-1
DNA: TGCGCCAGCAGTGCGGGACAGGAGTTCTACGAGCAGTACTTC
CDR3: CASSAGQEFYEQYF

size: NA
J: TRBJ2-3
D: TRBD2
V: TRBV27
DNA: TGTGCCAGCAGTTTATCGGTGACTAGCGGGAGGGCCAGAGGAGATACGCAGTATTTT
CDR3: CASSLSVTSGRARGDTQYF

size: once
J: TRBJ1-4
D: NA
V: TRBV21-1
DNA: TGTGCCAGCAGTCGGACGGGGAGAACTAATGAAAAACTGTTTTTT
CDR3: CASSRTGRTNEKLFF

size: NA
J: TRBJ2-3
D: TRBD1
V: TRBV28
DNA: TGTGCCAGCAGTTCCGCTACAGGGGTGGGCACAGATACGCAGTATTTT
CDR3: CASSSATGVGTDTQYF

size: NA
J: TRBJ1-3
D: NA
V: TRBV18
DNA: TGTGCCAGCTCACCCGGAGGGCTCGGAAACACCATATATTTT
CDR3: CASSPGGLGNTIYF

size: NA
J: TRBJ2-7
D: NA
V: TRBV7-2
DNA: TGTGCCAGCAGCTTTACCCCAGGAAACGAGCAGTACTTC
CDR3: CASSFTPGNEQYF

size: NA
J: TRBJ2-2
D: TRBD1
V: TRBV11-3
DNA: TGTGCCAGCAGGAAAGGAGGCGGGACAGGGGCCGGGGAGCTGTTTTTT
CDR3: CASRKGGGTGAGELFF

size: once
J: TRBJ2-5
D: TRBD1
V: TRBV19
DNA: TGTGCCAGTAGTACACACCGACAGGGGGCAGGAGAAGAGACCCAGTACTTC
CDR3: CASSTHRQGAGEETQYF

size: NA
J: TRBJ1-4
D: TRBD1
V: TRBV19
DNA: TGTGCCAGTAGTATAACACAGGGGGTGCCTCGAGAAAAACTGTTTTTT
CDR3: CASSITQGVPREKLFF

size: few
J: TRBJ2-7
D: TRBD1
V: TRBV5-1
DNA: TGCGCCAGCAGGCCGAGAGGGGACAGCTCCTACGAGCAGTACTTC
CDR3: CASRPRGDSSYEQYF

size: NA
J: TRBJ2-7
D: TRBD2
V: TRBV28
DNA: TGTGCCAGCAGTTCCTCTAGCGGGGGCCGATTCTACGAGCAGTACTTC
CDR3: CASSSSSGGRFYEQYF

size: NA
J: TRBJ1-2
D: TRBD1
V: TRBV7-2
DNA: TGTGCCAGCAGCTTAGCCCCCGGGACAGGCGATCGAGGCTACACCTTC
CDR3: CASSLAPGTGDRGYTF

size: NA
J: TRBJ2-1
D: NA
V: TRBV25-1
DNA: TGTGCCAGCAGCCAATCGGGGGACAATGAGCAGTTCTTC
CDR3: CASSQSGDNEQFF

size: once
J: TRBJ2-6
D: TRBD1
V: TRBV4-2
DNA: TGTGCCAGCAGCAGATTCCCACCGGGACAGGGACGACTGGGGGCCAACGTCCTGACTTTC
CDR3: CASSRFPPGQGRLGANVLTF

size: NA
J: TRBJ1-5
D: TRBD1
V: TRBV28
DNA: TGTGCCAGCAGTTTAAGGTCCCCAATACAGGGGAGCAATCAGCCCCAGCATTTT
CDR3: CASSLRSPIQGSNQPQHF

size: NA
J: TRBJ1-2
D: NA
V: TRBV7-8
DNA: TGTGCCAGCAGCTCCTCGGTCAACTATGGCTACACCTTC
CDR3: CASSSSVNYGYTF

size: NA
J: TRBJ2-3
D: TRBD1
V: TRBV5-1
DNA: TGCGCCAGCAGCCCGGACAGGAGAGATACGCAGTATTTT
CDR3: CASSPDRRDTQYF

size: NA
J: TRBJ2-3
D: TRBD2
V: TRBV19
DNA: TGTGCCAGTAGATCCCTAGCGGGGGAAAATGTGGCGCAGTATTTT
CDR3: CASRSLAGENVAQYF

size: NA
J: TRBJ2-3
D: NA
V: TRBV4-1
DNA: TGCGCCAGCAGCCAAGTGACTCCCCAAGATACGCAGTATTTT
CDR3: CASSQVTPQDTQYF

size: NA
J: TRBJ1-3
D: TRBD1
V: TRBV19
DNA: TGTGCCAGTAGTACCGGGACAGGGGACTATCGGCGTCGAAACACCATATATTTT
CDR3: CASSTGTGDYRRRNTIYF

size: NA
J: TRBJ1-3
D: NA
V: TRBV19
DNA: TGTGCCAGTAGTCCGGACAGACGAAACACCATATATTTT
CDR3: CASSPDRRNTIYF

size: NA
J: TRBJ1-5
D: NA
V: TRBV18
DNA: TGTGCCAGCTCACCAGTCCGTCAGGACAACAATCAGCCCCAGCATTTT
CDR3: CASSPVRQDNNQPQHF

size: NA
J: TRBJ1-5
D: NA
V: TRBV5-6
DNA: TGTGCCAGCAGCTTGGGGCAGGCCCTCGGCAATCAGCCCCAGCATTTT
CDR3: CASSLGQALGNQPQHF

size: NA
J: TRBJ1-2
D: TRBD1
V: TRBV5-4
DNA: TGTGCCAGCAGCTCTACAGGGGGCAATTATGGCTACACCTTC
CDR3: CASSSTGGNYGYTF

size: few
J: TRBJ1-1
D: TRBD1
V: TRBV5-4
DNA: TGTGCCAGCAGCCCCCGACCGGGACAGATAATGAACACTGAAGCTTTCTTT
CDR3: CASSPRPGQIMNTEAFF

size: few
J: TRBJ1-1
D: TRBD1
V: TRBV25-1
DNA: TGTGCCAGCAGTGGAAGACAGGGATCTGGCACTGAAGCTTTCTTT
CDR3: CASSGRQGSGTEAFF